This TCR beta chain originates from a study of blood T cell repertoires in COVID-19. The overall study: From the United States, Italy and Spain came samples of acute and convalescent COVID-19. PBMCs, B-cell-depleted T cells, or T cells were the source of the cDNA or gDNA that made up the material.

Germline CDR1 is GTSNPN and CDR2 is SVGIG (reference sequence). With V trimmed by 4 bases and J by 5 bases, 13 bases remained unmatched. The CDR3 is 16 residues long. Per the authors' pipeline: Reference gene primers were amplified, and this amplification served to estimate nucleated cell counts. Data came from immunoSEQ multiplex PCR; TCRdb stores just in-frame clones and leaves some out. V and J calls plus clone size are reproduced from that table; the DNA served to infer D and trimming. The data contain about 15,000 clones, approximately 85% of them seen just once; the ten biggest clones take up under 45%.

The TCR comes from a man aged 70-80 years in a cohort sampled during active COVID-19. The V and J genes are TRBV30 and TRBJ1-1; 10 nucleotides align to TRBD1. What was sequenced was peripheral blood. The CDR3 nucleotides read TGTGCCTGGAACCCCCGGTGGGACAGGGGAGAGACTGAAGCTTTCTTT. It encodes CAWNPRWDRGETEAFF.